This section outlines one TCR beta chain sequence together with its context. This record comes from a study of radiation and T cells in renal cell carcinoma. Sequencing was performed with immunoSEQ multiplex PCR; in TCRdb, only in-frame clones are kept and a portion is missing. The profile shows 22,000 or so clones, 40% to 55% of them singletons. Indicated treatment: 15 Gy SBRT to primary tumor, nephrectomy 4 weeks later. Trimming left V 4 bases short and J 2 bases short, with 10 bases between. Germline CDR1 reads LNHNV; CDR2 reads YYDKDF (reference sequence). There are 14 residues in the CDR3. The chain employs TRBV15 and TRBJ2-3; a weak D match, TRBD1 (6 bases). The source was tumor tissue, collected from a patient whose treatment included radiotherapy and nephrectomy. This clonotype was obtained from a woman aged 50 to 60 with renal cell carcinoma. CDR3 sequence (DNA): TGTGCCACCAGCAAGGACAGAGCCACAGATACGCAGTATTTT. The encoded protein is CATSKDRATDTQYF. The full variable domain, its missing parts supplied by reference TRBV15 and TRBJ2-3, is DAMVIQNPRYQVTQFGKPVTLSCSQTLNHNVMYWYQQKSSQAPKLLFHYYDKDFNNEADTPDNFQSRRPNTSFCFLDIRSPGLGDTAMYLCATSKDRATDTQYFGPGTRLTVL.